These 16 T cell receptor beta chains were all obtained from the same sample, sequenced in a study of tumor-infiltrating lymphocytes in primary liver carcinoma. Co-extracted RNA and DNA came from about 20-30 mg of unsorted bulk tissue. From 500 ng of total RNA, TCR beta-specific cDNA was reverse-transcribed using a constant-region primer. ARM-PCR was slightly modified, and three nested multiplex PCR rounds with it gave rise to the TCR beta libraries. Amplification in the first two PCR rounds was performed using TRBV1-TRBV30 forward primers and a C-beta reverse primer for about 10 cycles each. TCRdb redid the calling of the multiplex PCR reads with MiXCR, one entry per CDR3 protein. The data show 40,000 or so distinct CDR3 sequences, 75% seen once. The specimen was tumor-adjacent normal liver tissue. These receptors originate from a man aged 35 to 55 with primary liver carcinoma and hepatitis B virus infection.

As regards this clonotype: This is likely a read error, given that the CDR3 carries no conserved phenylalanine or tryptophan at its end. The chain joins TRBV10-1 to TRBJ2-2; D unclear. The germline V gene encodes CDR1 WNHNN and CDR2 SYGVQD (reference sequence). This CDR3 region has 14 residues. V was shortened by 5 bases and J by 4 bases, with 11 bases between the two germline ends. In DNA form, the CDR3 reads TGCGCCAGCAGTCCCGGGTCGAGCACCGGGGAGCTGTTTTCT. Amino acid sequence: CASSPGSSTGELFS.

The CDR3 nucleotides read TGCAGCGTGGGGACTAGTGGGAGCGTGGGAGATACGCAGTATTTT. Its protein is CSVGTSGSVGDTQYF. The genes are TRBV29-1 and TRBJ2-3; 8 nucleotides line up with TRBD2. Trimming took 6 bases from V and 5 from J; bases not matched to a gene: 13. CDR1 and CDR2 (germline): SQVTM, ANQGSEA. The length of the CDR3 is 15 residues.

As concerns this clonotype: The junction departs from germline at one end; a sequencing error may be responsible. The rearrangement uses TRBV12-3 or TRBV12-4 and TRBJ2-1, with 8 positions matching TRBD2. The CDR3 loop spans 15 amino acids. This CDR3 reads CASSLTSGRGNEQLF. DNA of the CDR3: TGTGCCAGCAGTTTAACCAGCGGGAGAGGAAATGAGCAGCTCTTC.

With regard to this clonotype: One junction end disagrees with the germline gene, perhaps due to a read error. V gene TRBV4-2 combines with J gene TRBJ2-1; the match to TRBD1 covers 10 bases. The CDR3 runs 16 residues. Germline loops: CDR1 LGHNA, CDR2 YNFKEQ. This CDR3 reads CTSSHSGGQGNNEQSF. DNA for the CDR3: TGTACCAGCAGCCACTCCGGGGGACAGGGGAACAATGAGCAGTCCTTC.

In the case of this clonotype: Mismatch with germline at one junction end may stem from a read error. The chain recombines TRBV5-6 with TRBJ2-7; 8 nucleotides agree with TRBD2. The CDR3 covers 15 residues. Germline CDR1 is SGHDT and CDR2 is YYEEEE. The CDR3: CASSLLRGEAYEHYF. The CDR3 region has the DNA TGTGCCAGCAGCCTGTTGCGGGGGGAGGCTTACGAGCACTACTTC.

The chain recombines TRBV29-1 with TRBJ2-7; D ambiguous. Germline lookup yields CDR1 SQVTM and CDR2 ANQGSEA. Trimming left V 8 bases short and J 10 bases short, with 21 bases between. The CDR3 sequence is 12 residues long. The CDR3 DNA sequence: TGCAGCATTGTGGACGCACCCGGCGGCCAGTACTTC. This sequence encodes CSIVDAPGGQYF.

Comments on this clonotype: An end of the junction does not agree with germline; a read error may underlie this. The V and J genes are TRBV29-1 and TRBJ2-4; D might be TRBD2 (6 bases). CDR1 and CDR2 from the germline V gene are SQVTM and ANQGSEA. This CDR3 is built from 14 residues. The CDR3 DNA sequence: TGCAGCGTTGGAGGGCGGAGGGCTGGAAACGTTCAGTACTTC. Encoded protein: CSVGGRRAGNVQYF.

Points on this clonotype: No conserved phenylalanine or tryptophan ends this CDR3, so it is likely a read error. V gene TRBV6-1 combines with J gene TRBJ2-3, with 7 bases fitting TRBD2. The ends lost 1 base at V and 2 bases at J; junction bases unmatched: 3. Germline loops: CDR1 MNHNS, CDR2 SASEGT. CDR3 size: 15 residues. The CDR3 DNA follows: TGTGCCAGCAGTGAAGGAGAGCGGGACACAGATACGCAGTATTTA. The encoded protein is CASSEGERDTDTQYL.

This clonotype was seen repeatedly, ten times or more. CDR3 coding DNA: TGCAGTGCTAGCCCGGGGGAAACTGAAGCTTTCTTT. Its protein product is CSASPGETEAFF. J is TRBJ1-1 and V is TRBV20-1; a weak D match, TRBD1 (5 bases). The CDR3 loop spans 12 amino acids. The V gene lost 3 bases and the J gene lost 5 bases, with 10 bases spanning the gap. CDR1 is DFQATT and CDR2 is SNEGSKA in the germline V gene (reference sequence).

For this clonotype: At one of its ends the junction is not consistent with the germline gene, which may arise from a read error. The rearrangement uses TRBV29-1 and TRBJ2-1; possibly TRBD2 for D (6 bases). The CDR3 is 15 amino acids. Germline values: CDR1 SQVTM, CDR2 ANQGSEA. The CDR3 spells CSVEPPRDVRNVQFF. The DNA of the CDR3 is TGCAGCGTTGAACCTCCGCGGGATGTCCGCAATGTGCAGTTCTTC.

This clonotype appeared a single time. The chain has TRBV28 and TRBJ2-3; D not certain. The J call may be in error: the DNA end matches TRBJ1-5 better. The V gene's germline CDR1 is MDHEN and CDR2 SYDVKM. This CDR3 is built from 13 residues. DNA for the CDR3: TGTGCCAGCGGAAGCCCTAGCACAGATATGCAGCATTTT. It encodes CASGSPSTDMQHF.

Worth noting for this clonotype: A junction boundary mismatches the germline segment, possibly from a read error. The genes are TRBV7-9 and TRBJ2-1; D might be TRBD1 (5 bases). The CDR3 spans 14 residues. CDR1 is SEHNR and CDR2 is FQNEAQ in the germline V gene (reference sequence). The CDR3 is CASSLGNTGDEQLF. The DNA of the CDR3 is TGTGCCAGCAGCTTAGGAAATACAGGCGATGAGCAACTCTTC. The entire variable domain, with the rest obtained from reference TRBV7-9 and TRBJ2-1, is as follows: DTGVSQNPRHKITKRGQNVTFRCDPISEHNRLYWYRQTLGQGPEFLTYFQNEAQLEKSRLLSDRFSAERPKGSFSTLEIQRTEQGDSAMYLCASSLGNTGDEQLFGPGTRLTVL.

The chain is built from TRBV9 and TRBJ1-4; 7 nucleotides line up with TRBD1. The J segment lost 7 bases and the V segment lost 3 bases, leaving 9 bases of the junction unmatched. Per the germline V gene, CDR1 is SGDLS and CDR2 is YYNGEE. CDR3 length: 15 residues. DNA of the CDR3: TGTGCCAGCAGCGCGCAGACAGGGTGGGGTGAAAAACTGTTTTTT. Translated, it gives CASSAQTGWGEKLFF. Full variable domain (rest looked up from reference TRBV9 and TRBJ1-4): DSGVTQTPKHLITATGQRVTLRCSPRSGDLSVYWYQQSLDQGLQFLIQYYNGEERAKGNILERFSAQQFPDLHSELNLSSLELGDSALYFCASSAQTGWGEKLFFGSGTQLSVL.

A note on this clonotype: The missing conserved phenylalanine or tryptophan at the end of this CDR3 makes a read error likely. The DNA is left out, because the CDR3 cannot be placed on it with certainty; the CDR3 is given as TCRdb lists it. The chain employs TRBV4-2 and TRBJ2-3; no check of the table's D call, TRBD1, against the DNA was made. From its first to its last residue, the CDR3 has 16 amino acids. Germline lookup yields CDR1 LGHNA and CDR2 YNFKEQ. CDR3 protein: CASSQGQGATTDTRYL.

The sample holds many counts of this clonotype. The J gene is TRBJ1-4, the V gene TRBV7-9, with 7 positions matching TRBD1. CDR1 and CDR2 (germline): SEHNR, FQNEAQ (reference sequence). CDR3 length: 13 residues. V lost 4 bases, J lost 8 bases, and 4 bases stayed unmatched. In nucleotides, the CDR3 is TGTGCCAGCAGCTCTACAGGGGTGGAAAAACTGTTTTTT. Encoded protein: CASSSTGVEKLFF.

Note on this clonotype: Being one base from a much bigger clone, this may be a read error. This chain uses TRBV7-9 with TRBJ1-2; D unclear. The CDR3 has 12 residues. From germline, CDR1 is SEHNR and CDR2 FQNEAQ (reference sequence). The CDR3 DNA reads as TGTGCCAACAGCAAAGACGGAACTAATTACACCTTC. Translation: CANSKDGTNYTF.